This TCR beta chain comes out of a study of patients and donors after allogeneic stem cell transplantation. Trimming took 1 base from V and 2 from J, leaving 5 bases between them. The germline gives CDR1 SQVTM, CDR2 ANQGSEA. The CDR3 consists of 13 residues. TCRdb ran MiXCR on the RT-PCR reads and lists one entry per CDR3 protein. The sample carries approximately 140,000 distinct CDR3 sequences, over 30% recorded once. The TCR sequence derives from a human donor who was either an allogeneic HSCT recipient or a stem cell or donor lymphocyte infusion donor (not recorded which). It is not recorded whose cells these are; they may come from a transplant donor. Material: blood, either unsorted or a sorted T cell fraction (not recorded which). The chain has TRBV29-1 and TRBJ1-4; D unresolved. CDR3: CSVEGETNEKLFF. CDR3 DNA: TGCAGCGTTGAAGGGGAGACTAATGAAAAACTGTTTTTT.